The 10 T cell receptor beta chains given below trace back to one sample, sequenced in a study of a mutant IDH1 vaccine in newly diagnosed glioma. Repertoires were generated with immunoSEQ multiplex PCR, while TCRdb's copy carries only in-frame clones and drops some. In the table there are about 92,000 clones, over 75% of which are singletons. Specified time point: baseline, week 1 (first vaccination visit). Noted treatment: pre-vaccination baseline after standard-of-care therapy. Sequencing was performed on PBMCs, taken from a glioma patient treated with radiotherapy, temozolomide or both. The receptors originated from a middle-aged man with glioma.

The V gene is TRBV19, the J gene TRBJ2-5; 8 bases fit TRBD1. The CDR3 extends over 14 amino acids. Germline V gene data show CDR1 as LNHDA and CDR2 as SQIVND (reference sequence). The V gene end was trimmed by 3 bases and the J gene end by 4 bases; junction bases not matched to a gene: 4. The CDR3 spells CASSMDRVGETQYF. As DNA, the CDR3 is TGTGCCAGTAGTATGGACAGGGTTGGAGAGACCCAGTACTTC.

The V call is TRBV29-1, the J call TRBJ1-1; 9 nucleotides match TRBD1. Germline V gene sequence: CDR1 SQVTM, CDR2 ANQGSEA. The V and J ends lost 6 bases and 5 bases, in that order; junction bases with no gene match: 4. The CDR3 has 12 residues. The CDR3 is CSVETGGTEAFF. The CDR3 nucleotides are TGCAGCGTCGAGACAGGGGGAACTGAAGCTTTCTTT.

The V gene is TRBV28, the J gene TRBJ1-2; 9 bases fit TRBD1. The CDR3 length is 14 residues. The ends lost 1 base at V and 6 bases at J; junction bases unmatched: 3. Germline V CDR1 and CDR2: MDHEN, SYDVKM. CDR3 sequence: CASSLLDRGNGYTF. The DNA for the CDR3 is TGTGCCAGCAGTTTATTAGACAGGGGGAATGGCTACACCTTC.

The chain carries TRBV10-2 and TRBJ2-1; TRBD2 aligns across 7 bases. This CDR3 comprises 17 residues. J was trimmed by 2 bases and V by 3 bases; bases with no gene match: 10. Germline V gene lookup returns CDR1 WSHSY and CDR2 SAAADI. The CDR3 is CASSDPGGLHPYNEQFF. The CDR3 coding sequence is TGCGCCAGCAGTGACCCGGGGGGACTCCATCCCTACAATGAGCAGTTCTTC.

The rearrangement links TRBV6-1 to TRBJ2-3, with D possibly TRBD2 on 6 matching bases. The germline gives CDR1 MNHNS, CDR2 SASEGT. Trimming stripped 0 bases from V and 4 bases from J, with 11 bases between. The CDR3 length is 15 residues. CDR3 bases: TGTGCCAGCAGTGAAGCGATTGGGAGGTCAGATACGCAGTATTTT. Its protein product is CASSEAIGRSDTQYF.

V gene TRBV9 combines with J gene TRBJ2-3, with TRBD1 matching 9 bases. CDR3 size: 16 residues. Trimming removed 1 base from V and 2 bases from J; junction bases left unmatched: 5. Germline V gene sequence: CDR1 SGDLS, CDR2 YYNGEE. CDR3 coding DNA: TGTGCCAGCAGCGTATCCGGGACAGGGTACACAGATACGCAGTATTTT. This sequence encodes CASSVSGTGYTDTQYF.

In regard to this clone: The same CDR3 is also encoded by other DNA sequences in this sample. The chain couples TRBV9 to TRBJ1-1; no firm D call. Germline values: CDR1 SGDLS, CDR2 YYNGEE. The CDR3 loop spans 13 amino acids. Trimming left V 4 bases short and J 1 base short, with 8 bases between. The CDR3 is CASSPRQNTEAFF. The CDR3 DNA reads TGTGCCAGCAGCCCAAGACAGAACACTGAAGCTTTCTTT.

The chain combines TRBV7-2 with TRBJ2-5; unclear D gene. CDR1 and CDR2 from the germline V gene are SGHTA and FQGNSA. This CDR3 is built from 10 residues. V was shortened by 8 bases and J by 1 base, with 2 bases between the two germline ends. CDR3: CASGQETQYF. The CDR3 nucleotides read TGTGCCAGCGGCCAAGAGACCCAGTACTTC.

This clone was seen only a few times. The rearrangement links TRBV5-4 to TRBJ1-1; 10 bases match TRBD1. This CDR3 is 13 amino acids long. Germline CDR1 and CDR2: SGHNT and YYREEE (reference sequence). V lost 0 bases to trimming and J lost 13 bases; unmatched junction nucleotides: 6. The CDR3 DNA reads TGTGCCAGCAGCTTGGGGGGACAGGGGAGGGATTTCTTT. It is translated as CASSLGGQGRDFF.

In DNA, the CDR3 is TGTGCCAGCAGTCCCCCTAGGACGGGACAGGCGAATGAAAAACTGTTTTTT. This codes for CASSPPRTGQANEKLFF. The J gene is TRBJ1-4, the V gene TRBV9, with 8 bases matching TRBD1. Trimming cost V 5 bases and J 5 bases; bases outside gene matches: 14. The CDR3 loop spans 17 amino acids. Germline CDR1 reads SGDLS; CDR2 reads YYNGEE.